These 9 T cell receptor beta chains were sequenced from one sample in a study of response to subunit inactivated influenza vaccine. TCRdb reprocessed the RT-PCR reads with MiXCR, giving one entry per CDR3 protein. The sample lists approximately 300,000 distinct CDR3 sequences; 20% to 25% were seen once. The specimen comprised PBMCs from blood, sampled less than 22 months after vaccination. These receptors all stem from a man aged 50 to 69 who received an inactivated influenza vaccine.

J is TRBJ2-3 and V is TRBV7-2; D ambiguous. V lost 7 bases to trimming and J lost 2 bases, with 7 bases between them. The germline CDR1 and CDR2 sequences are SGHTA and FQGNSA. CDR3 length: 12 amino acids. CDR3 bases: TGTGCCAGCATCCTAACCACAGATACGCAGTATTTT. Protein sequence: CASILTTDTQYF.

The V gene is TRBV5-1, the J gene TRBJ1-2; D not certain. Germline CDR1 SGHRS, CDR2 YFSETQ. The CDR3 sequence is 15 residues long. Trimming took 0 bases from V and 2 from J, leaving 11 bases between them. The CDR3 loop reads CASSLAGTENYGYTF. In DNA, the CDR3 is TGCGCCAGCAGCTTGGCTGGAACCGAAAACTATGGCTACACCTTC.

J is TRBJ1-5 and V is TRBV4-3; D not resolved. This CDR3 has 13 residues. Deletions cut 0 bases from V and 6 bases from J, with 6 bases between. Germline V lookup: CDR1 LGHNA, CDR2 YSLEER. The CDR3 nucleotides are TGCGCCAGCAGCCAAGATTTAGCTCAGCCCCAGCATTTT. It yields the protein CASSQDLAQPQHF.

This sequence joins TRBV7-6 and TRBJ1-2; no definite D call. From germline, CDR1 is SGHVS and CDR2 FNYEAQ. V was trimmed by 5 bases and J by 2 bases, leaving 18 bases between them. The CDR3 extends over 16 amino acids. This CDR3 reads CASSPGLSPANYGYTF. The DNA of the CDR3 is TGTGCCAGCAGCCCGGGTCTGAGCCCTGCCAACTATGGCTACACCTTC.

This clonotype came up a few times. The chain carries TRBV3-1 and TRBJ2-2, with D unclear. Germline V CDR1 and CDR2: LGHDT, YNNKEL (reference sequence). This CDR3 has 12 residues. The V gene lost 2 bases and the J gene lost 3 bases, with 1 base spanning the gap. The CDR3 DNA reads TGTGCCAGCAGCCAACACACCGGGGAGCTGTTTTTT. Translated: CASSQHTGELFF. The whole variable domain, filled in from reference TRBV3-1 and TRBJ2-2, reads DTAVSQTPKYLVTQMGNDKSIKCEQNLGHDTMYWYKQDSKKFLKIMFSYNNKELIINETVPNRFSPKSPDKAHLNLHINSLELGDSAVYFCASSQHTGELFFGEGSRLTVL.

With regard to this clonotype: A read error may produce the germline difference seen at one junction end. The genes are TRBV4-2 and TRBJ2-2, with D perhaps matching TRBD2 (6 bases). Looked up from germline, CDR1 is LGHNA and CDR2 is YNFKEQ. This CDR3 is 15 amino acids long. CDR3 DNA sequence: TGTGCCAGCAGCCAAGTCGGAGGGAACGCCGGGGAGCTGTTTTTT. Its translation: CASSQVGGNAGELFF.

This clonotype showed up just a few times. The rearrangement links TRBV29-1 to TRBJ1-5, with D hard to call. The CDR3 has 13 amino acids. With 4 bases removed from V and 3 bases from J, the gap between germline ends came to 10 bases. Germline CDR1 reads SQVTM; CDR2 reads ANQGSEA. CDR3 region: CSVAVGLNQPQHF. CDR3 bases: TGCAGCGTTGCGGTAGGTCTCAATCAGCCCCAGCATTTT. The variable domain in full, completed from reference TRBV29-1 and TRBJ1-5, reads SAVISQKPSRDICQRGTSLTIQCQVDSQVTMMFWYRQQPGQSLTLIATANQGSEATYESGFVIDKFPISRPNLTFSTLTVSNMSPEDSSIYLCSVAVGLNQPQHFGDGTRLSIL.

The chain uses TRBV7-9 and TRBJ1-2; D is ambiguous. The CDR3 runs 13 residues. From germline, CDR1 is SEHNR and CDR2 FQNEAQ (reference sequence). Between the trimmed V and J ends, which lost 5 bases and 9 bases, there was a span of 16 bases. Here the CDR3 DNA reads TGTGCCAGCAGCCCCTTTGTCGGGAATAGCTACACCTTC. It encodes CASSPFVGNSYTF.

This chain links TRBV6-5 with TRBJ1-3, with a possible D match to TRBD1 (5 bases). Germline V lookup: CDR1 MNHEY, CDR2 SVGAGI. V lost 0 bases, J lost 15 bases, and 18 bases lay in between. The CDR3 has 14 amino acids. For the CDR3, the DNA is TGTGCCAGCAGTTACTCGGTGACGCCGGGGCTTCAATATTTT. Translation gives CASSYSVTPGLQYF.